This is a list of T cell receptor beta chains from one sample in a study of STAT3 mutations in large granular lymphocyte leukemia. Repertoires were generated with immunoSEQ multiplex PCR, while TCRdb's copy carries only in-frame clones and drops some. The repertoire holds about 42,000 clones, about 81% seen once, with around 0.44% in the top ten. Sample: PBMCs. The origin of the receptors is a human donor with T large granular lymphocyte leukemia. Some clones in this sample may be carry-over from other donors' samples. The CDR3 runs from the conserved cysteine through the conserved F or W. A D gene is named only where the DNA matches it firmly. Clone size appears in some rows only: once, few, many, or a class for an expanded clone.

v_call: TRBV7-2
clone_size: once
d_call: -
j_call: TRBJ2-7
cdr3_aa: CASSSPAVGSSYEQYF
cdr3_nt: TGTGCCAGCAGCTCCCCGGCTGTTGGGAGCTCCTACGAGCAGTACTTC

v_call: TRBV5-4
clone_size: -
d_call: TRBD1
j_call: TRBJ2-1
cdr3_aa: CASSSGTGGSYNEQFF
cdr3_nt: TGTGCCAGCAGCTCAGGGACAGGGGGCTCCTACAATGAGCAGTTCTTC

v_call: TRBV18
clone_size: -
d_call: -
j_call: TRBJ1-2
cdr3_aa: CASSPIQYSRGNGYTF
cdr3_nt: TGTGCCAGCTCACCGATTCAATACAGTAGAGGAAATGGCTACACCTTC

v_call: TRBV5-1
clone_size: -
d_call: -
j_call: TRBJ1-4
cdr3_aa: CASSLVGGTNEKLFF
cdr3_nt: TGCGCCAGCAGCTTGGTCGGGGGGACTAATGAAAAACTGTTTTTT

v_call: TRBV27
clone_size: -
d_call: -
j_call: TRBJ1-5
cdr3_aa: CASSLMAGQLEQHF
cdr3_nt: TGTGCCAGCAGTTTAATGGCCGGACAACTAGAGCAGCATTTT

v_call: TRBV9
clone_size: once
d_call: -
j_call: TRBJ1-3
cdr3_aa: CASSLSSSSGNTIYF
cdr3_nt: TGTGCCAGCAGCCTCAGTTCTAGCTCTGGAAACACCATATATTTT

v_call: TRBV28
clone_size: -
d_call: -
j_call: TRBJ2-5
cdr3_aa: CASSQGGGGWETQYF
cdr3_nt: TGTGCCAGCAGTCAGGGGGGCGGAGGGTGGGAGACCCAGTACTTC

v_call: TRBV6-1
clone_size: -
d_call: TRBD1
j_call: TRBJ1-1
cdr3_aa: CASSSWTGSNTEAFF
cdr3_nt: TGTGCCAGCAGTTCTTGGACAGGGTCGAACACTGAAGCTTTCTTT

v_call: TRBV18
clone_size: -
d_call: TRBD2
j_call: TRBJ2-1
cdr3_aa: CASSPGLAGAPKQFF
cdr3_nt: TGTGCCAGCTCACCAGGGCTAGCGGGGGCCCCGAAGCAGTTCTTC

v_call: TRBV5-1
clone_size: -
d_call: TRBD1
j_call: TRBJ1-4
cdr3_aa: CASSPTGQGGKLFF
cdr3_nt: TGCGCCAGCAGCCCCACCGGACAGGGAGGAAAACTGTTTTTT